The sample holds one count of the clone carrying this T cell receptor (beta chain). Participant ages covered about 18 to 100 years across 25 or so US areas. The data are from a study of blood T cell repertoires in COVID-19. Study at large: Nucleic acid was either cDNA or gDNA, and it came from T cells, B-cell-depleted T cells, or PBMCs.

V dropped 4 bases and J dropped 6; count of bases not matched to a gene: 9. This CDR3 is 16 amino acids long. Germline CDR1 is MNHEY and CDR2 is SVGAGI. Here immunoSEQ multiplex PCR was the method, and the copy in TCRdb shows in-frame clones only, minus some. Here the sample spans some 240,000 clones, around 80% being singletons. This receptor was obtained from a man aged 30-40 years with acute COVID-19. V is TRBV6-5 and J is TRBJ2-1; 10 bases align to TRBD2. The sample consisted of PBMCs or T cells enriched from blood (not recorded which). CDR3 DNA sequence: TGTGCCAGCAGTTGGACTAGAGCGGGAGGGCCCAATGAGCAGTTCTTC. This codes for CASSWTRAGGPNEQFF.